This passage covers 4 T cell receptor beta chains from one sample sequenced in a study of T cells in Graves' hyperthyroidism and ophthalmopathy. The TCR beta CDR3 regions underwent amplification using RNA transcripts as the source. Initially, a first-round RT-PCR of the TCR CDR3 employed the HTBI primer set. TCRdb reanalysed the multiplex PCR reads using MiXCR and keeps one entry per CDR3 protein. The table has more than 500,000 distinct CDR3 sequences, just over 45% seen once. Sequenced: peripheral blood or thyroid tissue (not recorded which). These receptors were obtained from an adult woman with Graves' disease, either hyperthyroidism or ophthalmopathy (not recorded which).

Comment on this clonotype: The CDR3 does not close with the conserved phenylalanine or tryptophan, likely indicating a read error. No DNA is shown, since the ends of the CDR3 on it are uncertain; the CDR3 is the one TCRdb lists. CDR3: CASSHVGQSY. This chain uses TRBV14 with TRBJ2-3; the D segment call TRBD1 is taken from the table without a DNA check. Germline values: CDR1 SGHDN, CDR2 FVKESK. Both ends counted, the CDR3 spans 10 residues.

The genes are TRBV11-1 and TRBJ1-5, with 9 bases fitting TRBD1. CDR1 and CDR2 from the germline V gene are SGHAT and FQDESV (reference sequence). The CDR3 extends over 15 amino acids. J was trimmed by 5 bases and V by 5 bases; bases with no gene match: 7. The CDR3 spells CASSRTTGGHQPQHF. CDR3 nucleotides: TGTGCCAGCAGCAGGACCACAGGGGGCCATCAGCCCCAGCATTTT.

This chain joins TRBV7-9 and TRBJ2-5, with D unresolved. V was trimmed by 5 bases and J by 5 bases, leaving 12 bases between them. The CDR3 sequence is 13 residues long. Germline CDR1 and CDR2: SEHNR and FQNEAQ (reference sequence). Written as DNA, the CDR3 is TGTGCCAGCAGCGCCCAGACATCGGAGACCCAGTACTTC. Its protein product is CASSAQTSETQYF.

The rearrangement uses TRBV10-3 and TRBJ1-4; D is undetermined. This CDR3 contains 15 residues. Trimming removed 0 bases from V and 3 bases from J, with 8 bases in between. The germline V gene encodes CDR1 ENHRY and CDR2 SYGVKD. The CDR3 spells CAISESKSSNEKLFF. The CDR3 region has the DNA TGTGCCATCAGTGAGTCAAAGAGTTCTAATGAAAAACTGTTTTTT.